These 17 T cell receptor beta chains share one sample of origin, sequenced in a study of blood T cell repertoires in COVID-19. Measured with immunoSEQ multiplex PCR; TCRdb has only the in-frame clones, and not every one. The top ten hold roughly 8% of the sample, which has some 70,000 clones, over 80% seen once. Source material: peripheral blood. These receptor sequences come from a man aged 50-59 years with active COVID-19.

This clone was seen only once. This CDR3 is CSVDAGFIAEAFF. Written as DNA, the CDR3 is TGCAGCGTCGATGCGGGGTTTATCGCTGAAGCTTTCTTT. The chain recombines TRBV29-1 with TRBJ1-1, with D hard to call. Trimming cost V 6 bases and J 6 bases, with 17 bases left between them. Germline V gene lookup returns CDR1 SQVTM and CDR2 ANQGSEA. CDR3 length: 13 amino acids. Filled out from reference TRBV29-1 and TRBJ1-1, the complete variable domain reads SAVISQKPSRDICQRGTSLTIQCQVDSQVTMMFWYRQQPGQSLTLIATANQGSEATYESGFVIDKFPISRPNLTFSTLTVSNMSPEDSSIYLCSVDAGFIAEAFFGQGTRLTVV.

The genes are TRBV24-1 and TRBJ1-2; no clear D gene. This CDR3 contains 15 residues. Looked up from germline, CDR1 is KGHDR and CDR2 is SFDVKD. The germline V and J ends were trimmed by 9 bases and 8 bases, with 24 bases remaining between them. The CDR3 sequence is CATYFQDSHLHGYTF. DNA of the CDR3: TGTGCCACCTATTTCCAGGACTCCCATCTGCACGGCTACACCTTC.

The chain uses TRBV27 and TRBJ2-3; D is perhaps TRBD2 (5 bases). The CDR3 has 15 residues. Looked up from germline, CDR1 is MNHEY and CDR2 is SMNVEV (reference sequence). The V end was cut by 6 bases, the J end by 5 bases, with 18 bases between. DNA of the CDR3: TGTGCCAGCAGACGACGGGAAACTACGCAAGATACGCAGTATTTT. Translated, it gives CASRRRETTQDTQYF.

V gene TRBV6-5 combines with J gene TRBJ1-1, with 8 bases identical to TRBD1. CDR3 size: 15 residues. Trimming at V came to 4 bases and at J to 1 base, leaving 5 bases not matched to a gene. CDR1 is MNHEY, CDR2 SVGAGI, per germline. The CDR3 DNA sequence: TGTGCCAGCAGTTTGATGACAGGGGCGAACACTGAAGCTTTCTTT. Encoded protein: CASSLMTGANTEAFF.

This chain uses TRBV9 with TRBJ2-7; 10 bases map to TRBD1. CDR3 length equals 15 residues. CDR1 and CDR2 from the germline V gene are SGDLS and YYNGEE. Trimming took 3 bases from V and 4 from J; bases not matched to a gene: 7. DNA of the CDR3: TGTGCCAGCAGCGAGGCCGGGACAGGGGCGTACGAGCAGTACTTC. This encodes CASSEAGTGAYEQYF.

About this clone: An end of the junction does not agree with germline; a read error may underlie this. The genes are TRBV19 and TRBJ1-1; weak D call: TRBD1 (5 bases). CDR1 and CDR2 from the germline V gene are LNHDA and SQIVND (reference sequence). There are 17 residues in the CDR3. CDR3 DNA: TGTGCCAGTACCCTACTACGCAGGGTGGGGCTGAAGACTGAAGCTTTCTTT. It is translated as CASTLLRRVGLKTEAFF.

This clone was detected only once. V and J are TRBV29-1 and TRBJ2-2, with 9 bases that match TRBD1. CDR3 length: 14 residues. Germline V lookup: CDR1 SQVTM, CDR2 ANQGSEA. The V gene end was trimmed by 7 bases and the J gene end by 5 bases; junction bases not matched to a gene: 8. The DNA of the CDR3 is TGCAGCGCATACAGGGGGCGAGGAACCGGGGAGCTGTTTTTT. Protein sequence: CSAYRGRGTGELFF.

This chain connects TRBV25-1 to TRBJ1-4; TRBD1 is a possible D gene (6 bases). V was pared by 7 bases and J by 8 bases, with 17 bases between. Per the germline V gene, CDR1 is MGHDK and CDR2 is SYGVNS. The CDR3 loop spans 14 amino acids. In DNA form, the CDR3 reads TGTGCCAGCAACGCCGGTACAGGGTTAGAAAAACTGTTTTTT. It specifies CASNAGTGLEKLFF.

The chain links TRBV9 to TRBJ1-2; TRBD1 agrees at 7 bases. The germline V gene encodes CDR1 SGDLS and CDR2 YYNGEE. With V trimmed by 0 bases and J by 4 bases, 6 bases remained unmatched. The CDR3 loop spans 15 amino acids. CDR3 sequence (DNA): TGTGCCAGCAGCGTAGCGGGGACAGCCTCCTATGGCTACACCTTC. It translates to CASSVAGTASYGYTF.

The chain carries TRBV5-1 and TRBJ1-5; unclear D gene. V lost 0 bases to trimming and J lost 1 base, with 5 bases between them. Germline V gives CDR1 SGHRS, CDR2 YFSETQ. The CDR3 contains 14 residues. CDR3 sequence (DNA): TGCGCCAGCAGCTTGGAAGCGAGCAATCAGCCCCAGCATTTT. As protein: CASSLEASNQPQHF.

The chain combines TRBV7-2 with TRBJ2-7; perhaps TRBD1 as D (6 bases). Trimming took off 4 bases at V and 7 bases at J, with 14 bases between the two ends. Germline V gene lookup returns CDR1 SGHTA and CDR2 FQGNSA. This CDR3 is built from 13 residues. As DNA, the CDR3 is TGTGCCAGCAGCTCTAACCAAGGGGGAGAGCAGTACTTC. Encoded protein: CASSSNQGGEQYF.

The V call is TRBV28, the J call TRBJ1-2; D ambiguous. The CDR3 covers 12 residues. Germline V lookup: CDR1 MDHEN, CDR2 SYDVKM. Trimming took 3 bases from V and 4 from J, leaving 6 bases between them. The CDR3 nucleotides are TGTGCCAGCAGTTTGCTAGCCTATGGCTACACCTTC. This codes for CASSLLAYGYTF.

Turning to this clone: A junction end diverges from the germline sequence, so it may reflect a read error. The chain uses TRBV9 and TRBJ2-7; 7 bases fit TRBD1. Germline V gene lookup returns CDR1 SGDLS and CDR2 YYNGEE. The CDR3 has 12 residues. CDR3 nucleotide sequence: TGTGCCAGCAGCGCTCTCGGACAGGAGCCGTACTTC. Amino acids: CASSALGQEPYF.

V and J are TRBV3-1 (or the pseudogene TRBV3-2) and TRBJ1-1; TRBD1 matches 7 bases. Trimming at V came to 1 base and at J to 0 bases, leaving 5 bases not matched to a gene. The germline gives CDR1 LGHDT, CDR2 YNNKEL (reference sequence). The CDR3 covers 16 residues. CDR3 residues: CASSQGGTAMNTEAFF. DNA of the CDR3: TGTGCCAGCAGCCAAGGCGGGACAGCAATGAACACTGAAGCTTTCTTT.

J is TRBJ2-7 and V is TRBV6-2 or TRBV6-3; a weak D match, TRBD1 (7 bases). Germline CDR1 MNHEY, CDR2 SVGEGT. Trimming removed 4 bases from V and 0 bases from J, with 25 bases in between. This CDR3 contains 19 residues. Here the CDR3 reads CASSSRGGVGQAYSYEQYF. CDR3 bases: TGTGCCAGCAGTTCCAGGGGAGGCGTCGGACAGGCTTACTCCTACGAGCAGTACTTC.

The chain has TRBV5-1 and TRBJ2-5; tentative D call: TRBD2 (7 bases). Germline V CDR1 and CDR2: SGHRS, YFSETQ. V lost 6 bases and J 4 bases, leaving 19 bases between the germline ends. This CDR3 has 15 residues. CDR3 region: CASTTTSGGRETQYF. The CDR3 DNA reads TGCGCCAGCACCACCACGTCGGGGGGCAGAGAGACCCAGTACTTC.

The chain joins TRBV5-4 to TRBJ2-4; 14 nucleotides agree with TRBD2. The CDR3 has 19 amino acids. CDR1 is SGHNT and CDR2 is YYREEE in the germline V gene (reference sequence). V dropped 0 bases and J dropped 5; count of bases not matched to a gene: 10. The CDR3 region has the DNA TGTGCCAGCAGCTTGGCCGGGACTAGCGGGGGCCTTAGCCAAAACATTCAGTACTTC. Protein product: CASSLAGTSGGLSQNIQYF.